This record concerns one T cell receptor (beta chain) sequence. Per the study methods: Amplification of reference gene primers provided the estimated nucleated cell counts. Profiled with immunoSEQ multiplex PCR; TCRdb holds only in-frame clones, not every one. V and J calls and clone size are copied from that table; D and trimming were computed from the DNA. The sample yields roughly 260,000 clones, around four fifths seen once. Study members were between 18 and 89 years old and lived in approximately 25 US regions. Within 2 weeks before study entry, exposed participants met a COVID-19 case. This record comes from a study of blood T cell repertoires in COVID-19. Across the whole study: The cDNA or gDNA used as material had been derived from T cells, B-cell-depleted T cells, or PBMCs.

The V and J ends lost 6 bases and 6 bases respectively, with 12 bases between them. CDR3 length equals 13 residues. Germline V gene lookup returns CDR1 MDHEN and CDR2 SYDVKM. Material: PBMCs or T cells enriched from blood (not recorded which). This chain uses TRBV28 with TRBJ1-5; D is perhaps TRBD1 (5 bases). The receptor was derived from a middle-aged woman who had been exposed to COVID-19. For the CDR3, the DNA is TGTGCCAGCAGCTGGGGGGATCGTCAGCCCCAGCATTTT. Translation: CASSWGDRQPQHF.